This TCR beta chain came from a study of cytomegalovirus exposure and HLA in healthy donors. This clone was seen just once. The PCR contained 60 Vbeta and 13 Jbeta primers. Measured with immunoSEQ multiplex PCR; TCRdb has only the in-frame clones, and not every one. The top ten clones hold more than 1% of a sample with 100,000 to 150,000 clones, 80% of them seen once. This receptor was obtained from a female donor in good health and CMV-seronegative. The sequencing sample was made of PBMCs.

CDR3 in DNA: TGTGCCAGCAGCTTCGCGGCTACCGACAATGAGCAGTTCTTC. Translation: CASSFAATDNEQFF. This chain joins TRBV7-9 and TRBJ2-1; D ambiguous. V lost 3 bases and J lost 5, with 11 bases in between. The germline CDR1 and CDR2 sequences are SEHNR and FQNEAQ (reference sequence). The CDR3 sequence is 14 residues long.